This T cell receptor (beta chain) was sequenced in a study of T cell repertoires in cytomegalovirus infection. The CDR3 is 15 residues long. The V end was cut by 3 bases, the J end by 1 base, with 10 bases between. From germline, CDR1 is KGHSH and CDR2 LQKENI. Of note for this clonotype: Its specificity is unknown.

TCRdb re-called the reads with MiXCR, one entry per CDR3 protein. This sample yields fewer than 900,000 distinct CDR3 sequences, of which about 29% are seen a single time; roughly 14% belongs to the top ten. The receptor's source is a human donor in good health (CMV status not recorded). Some clones in this sample may be carry-over from other donors' samples. The sequences come from cultured CD8+ T cells from PBMCs, collected from culture after CMV antigen stimulation. This sequence joins TRBV18 and TRBJ2-1; the D gene is possibly TRBD2 (6 bases). DNA of the CDR3: TGTGCCAGCTCACCTATGGGGGGATCCTACAATGAGCAGTTCTTC. It specifies CASSPMGGSYNEQFF.